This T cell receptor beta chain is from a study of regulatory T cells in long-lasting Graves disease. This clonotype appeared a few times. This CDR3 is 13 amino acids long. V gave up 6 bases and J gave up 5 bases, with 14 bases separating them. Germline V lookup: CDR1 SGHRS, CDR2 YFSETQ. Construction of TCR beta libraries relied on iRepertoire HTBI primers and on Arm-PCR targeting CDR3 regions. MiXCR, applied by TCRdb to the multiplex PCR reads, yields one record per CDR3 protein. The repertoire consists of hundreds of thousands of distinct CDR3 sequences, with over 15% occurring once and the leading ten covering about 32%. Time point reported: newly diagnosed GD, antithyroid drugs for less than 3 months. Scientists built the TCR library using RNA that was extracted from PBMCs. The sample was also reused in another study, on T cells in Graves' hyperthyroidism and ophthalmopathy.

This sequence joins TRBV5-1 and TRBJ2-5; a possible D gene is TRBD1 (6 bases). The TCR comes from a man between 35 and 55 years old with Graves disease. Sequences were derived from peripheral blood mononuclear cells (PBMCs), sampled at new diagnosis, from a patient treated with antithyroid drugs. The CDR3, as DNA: TGCGCCAGCAATACAGGGTCGGGGGAGACCCAGTACTTC. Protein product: CASNTGSGETQYF.